These T cell receptor beta chains were read from a single sample in a study of blood T cell repertoires in COVID-19. Profiled with immunoSEQ multiplex PCR; TCRdb holds only in-frame clones, not every one. This table has around 170,000 clones, roughly nine tenths appearing once. Sequenced material: peripheral blood. Receptors originate from a woman between 70 and 85 years old with acute or convalescent COVID-19. Both conserved end residues are part of each CDR3. Each record gives: D gene, clone size, V gene, J gene, CDR3 protein, CDR3 DNA. The D gene is left open where the match is weak. Some rows mark clone size as missing; the rest say once, few, many or name a class of expanded clone.

d_call: TRBD2
clone_size: NA
v_call: TRBV4-1
j_call: TRBJ2-5
cdr3_aa: CASSQGSGGAWLETQYF
cdr3_nt: TGCGCCAGCAGCCAAGGTAGCGGGGGGGCCTGGTTAGAGACCCAGTACTTC

d_call: TRBD1
clone_size: NA
v_call: TRBV3-1/TRBV3-2
j_call: TRBJ1-2
cdr3_aa: CASSQGTGGGYTF
cdr3_nt: TGTGCCAGCAGCCAAGGGACAGGTGGAGGCTACACCTTC

d_call: NA
clone_size: once
v_call: TRBV2
j_call: TRBJ1-3
cdr3_aa: CASSAGQGLISGNTIYF
cdr3_nt: TGTGCCAGCAGTGCGGGGCAGGGGCTTATCTCTGGAAACACCATATATTTT

d_call: TRBD1
clone_size: NA
v_call: TRBV19
j_call: TRBJ1-1
cdr3_aa: CATKPGTGAPNTEAFF
cdr3_nt: TGTGCCACAAAACCCGGGACAGGGGCACCCAACACTGAAGCTTTCTTT

d_call: TRBD1
clone_size: few
v_call: TRBV5-1
j_call: TRBJ2-7
cdr3_aa: CASRGTGHYEQYF
cdr3_nt: TGCGCCAGCAGGGGGACAGGCCACTACGAGCAGTACTTC

d_call: NA
clone_size: once
v_call: TRBV30
j_call: TRBJ1-6
cdr3_aa: CAWSWGVNSPLHF
cdr3_nt: TGTGCCTGGAGTTGGGGGGTTAATTCACCCCTCCACTTT

d_call: NA
clone_size: NA
v_call: TRBV28
j_call: TRBJ1-5
cdr3_aa: CASSLREQPQHF
cdr3_nt: TGTGCCAGCAGTTTGAGGGAGCAGCCCCAGCATTTT

d_call: NA
clone_size: NA
v_call: TRBV9
j_call: TRBJ2-5
cdr3_aa: CASSETMGETQYF
cdr3_nt: TGTGCCAGCAGCGAGACTATGGGGGAGACCCAGTACTTC

d_call: NA
clone_size: once
v_call: TRBV9
j_call: TRBJ2-1
cdr3_aa: CASSVGRIGVNEQFF
cdr3_nt: TGTGCCAGCAGCGTAGGCAGGATAGGGGTCAATGAGCAGTTCTTC

d_call: TRBD1
clone_size: few
v_call: TRBV6-2/TRBV6-3
j_call: TRBJ2-2
cdr3_aa: CASSYQGADTGELFF
cdr3_nt: TGTGCCAGCAGTTACCAGGGGGCGGACACCGGGGAGCTGTTTTTT

d_call: TRBD1
clone_size: NA
v_call: TRBV5-1
j_call: TRBJ1-3
cdr3_aa: CASSQQGWTGNTIYF
cdr3_nt: TGCGCCAGCAGCCAACAGGGGTGGACTGGAAACACCATATATTTT

d_call: TRBD1
clone_size: few
v_call: TRBV27
j_call: TRBJ1-3
cdr3_aa: CASSRTGLSGNTIYF
cdr3_nt: TGTGCCAGCAGCAGGACAGGCCTCTCTGGAAACACCATATATTTT

d_call: NA
clone_size: NA
v_call: TRBV9
j_call: TRBJ2-7
cdr3_aa: CASSVRISGDEQYF
cdr3_nt: TGTGCCAGCAGCGTGAGAATCTCGGGGGACGAGCAGTACTTC

d_call: NA
clone_size: NA
v_call: TRBV19
j_call: TRBJ2-7
cdr3_aa: CASSIRQDASYEQYF
cdr3_nt: TGTGCCAGTAGTATAAGGCAGGATGCCTCCTACGAGCAGTACTTC

d_call: NA
clone_size: NA
v_call: TRBV19
j_call: TRBJ2-3
cdr3_aa: CASSTPGGRRSTDTQYF
cdr3_nt: TGTGCCAGTAGTACTCCAGGGGGGCGGAGAAGCACAGATACGCAGTATTTT

d_call: NA
clone_size: NA
v_call: TRBV20-1
j_call: TRBJ1-2
cdr3_aa: CSATVRGYTF
cdr3_nt: TGCAGTGCTACAGTCCGTGGCTACACCTTC

d_call: TRBD1
clone_size: NA
v_call: TRBV20-1
j_call: TRBJ1-1
cdr3_aa: CRLRQGTEAFF
cdr3_nt: TGCAGGCTACGACAGGGCACTGAAGCTTTCTTT

d_call: NA
clone_size: NA
v_call: TRBV4-2
j_call: TRBJ2-3
cdr3_aa: CASSQEGGGSGRRSTDTQYF
cdr3_nt: TGTGCCAGCAGCCAAGAGGGAGGGGGTAGCGGGCGTAGAAGCACAGATACGCAGTATTTT

d_call: TRBD1
clone_size: NA
v_call: TRBV7-2
j_call: TRBJ1-2
cdr3_aa: CASSLRQGGGYTF
cdr3_nt: TGTGCCAGCAGCTTAAGACAGGGTGGTGGCTACACCTTC

d_call: NA
clone_size: NA
v_call: TRBV11-2
j_call: TRBJ2-1
cdr3_aa: CASSPSYNEQFF
cdr3_nt: TGTGCCAGCAGTCCCTCTTACAATGAGCAGTTCTTC

d_call: NA
clone_size: once
v_call: TRBV7-2
j_call: TRBJ1-1
cdr3_aa: CASSPTSGIRTEAFF
cdr3_nt: TGTGCCAGCAGCCCGACCTCGGGGATTCGCACTGAAGCTTTCTTT

d_call: NA
clone_size: NA
v_call: TRBV29-1
j_call: TRBJ2-3
cdr3_aa: CSVGARPESTDTQYF
cdr3_nt: TGCAGCGTTGGCGCGAGGCCCGAGAGCACAGATACGCAGTATTTT

d_call: TRBD1
clone_size: NA
v_call: TRBV18
j_call: TRBJ2-3
cdr3_aa: CASSPPSGGSGTDTQYF
cdr3_nt: TGTGCCAGCTCACCACCGTCAGGGGGCTCGGGCACAGATACGCAGTATTTT

d_call: TRBD1
clone_size: NA
v_call: TRBV19
j_call: TRBJ2-7
cdr3_aa: CASSMEGQGTYEQYF
cdr3_nt: TGTGCCAGTAGTATGGAGGGACAGGGAACCTACGAGCAGTACTTC

d_call: NA
clone_size: few
v_call: TRBV20-1
j_call: TRBJ2-1
cdr3_aa: CSARRLSEQFF
cdr3_nt: TGCAGTGCTAGGCGGCTTAGTGAGCAGTTCTTC

d_call: NA
clone_size: NA
v_call: TRBV9
j_call: TRBJ2-2
cdr3_aa: CASSVKATGELFF
cdr3_nt: TGTGCCAGCAGCGTAAAAGCCACCGGGGAGCTGTTTTTT

d_call: NA
clone_size: NA
v_call: TRBV3-1/TRBV3-2
j_call: TRBJ2-7
cdr3_aa: CASSQGSGVVEQYF
cdr3_nt: TGTGCCAGCAGCCAAGGGTCGGGAGTGGTGGAGCAGTACTTC

d_call: TRBD1
clone_size: NA
v_call: TRBV3-1/TRBV3-2
j_call: TRBJ2-7
cdr3_aa: CASSYRQGIYEQYF
cdr3_nt: TGTGCCAGCAGCTACCGACAGGGAATCTACGAGCAGTACTTC

d_call: TRBD1
clone_size: NA
v_call: TRBV4-1
j_call: TRBJ1-6
cdr3_aa: CASSQESFLGQGGSPLHF
cdr3_nt: TGCGCCAGCAGCCAAGAGTCCTTCTTGGGACAGGGCGGGTCACCCCTCCACTTT

d_call: NA
clone_size: NA
v_call: TRBV24-1
j_call: TRBJ1-5
cdr3_aa: CATSEGANQPQHF
cdr3_nt: TGTGCCACCAGTGAAGGGGCAAATCAGCCCCAGCATTTT

d_call: NA
clone_size: NA
v_call: TRBV15
j_call: TRBJ2-5
cdr3_aa: CATSVGGVGPLETQYF
cdr3_nt: TGTGCCACCAGCGTGGGCGGGGTGGGACCCTTAGAGACCCAGTACTTC

d_call: NA
clone_size: NA
v_call: TRBV4-2
j_call: TRBJ2-3
cdr3_aa: CASSNGPRGTDTQYF
cdr3_nt: TGTGCCAGCAGCAATGGACCGCGGGGCACAGATACGCAGTATTTT

d_call: NA
clone_size: NA
v_call: TRBV6-2/TRBV6-3
j_call: TRBJ1-5
cdr3_aa: CASSYSSLQPQHF
cdr3_nt: TGTGCCAGCAGTTACTCGTCGTTGCAGCCCCAGCATTTT

d_call: NA
clone_size: NA
v_call: TRBV5-1
j_call: TRBJ2-4
cdr3_aa: CASSLDQGRVIQYF
cdr3_nt: TGCGCCAGCAGCTTGGATCAGGGGAGGGTCATTCAGTACTTC

d_call: TRBD1
clone_size: NA
v_call: TRBV19
j_call: TRBJ1-5
cdr3_aa: CASSTTGGSNQPQHF
cdr3_nt: TGTGCCAGTAGTACCACAGGGGGCAGCAATCAGCCCCAGCATTTT

d_call: TRBD2
clone_size: NA
v_call: TRBV13
j_call: TRBJ2-1
cdr3_aa: CASSLGTSGYSYNEQFF
cdr3_nt: TGTGCCAGCAGCTTAGGTACTAGCGGTTACTCCTACAATGAGCAGTTCTTC

d_call: NA
clone_size: once
v_call: TRBV15
j_call: TRBJ1-2
cdr3_aa: CATSRDQGYGYTF
cdr3_nt: TGTGCCACCAGCAGAGATCAGGGCTATGGCTACACCTTC

d_call: TRBD1
clone_size: NA
v_call: TRBV2
j_call: TRBJ1-5
cdr3_aa: CASSDGQGNQPQHF
cdr3_nt: TGTGCCAGCAGTGACGGACAGGGGAATCAGCCCCAGCATTTT

d_call: TRBD2
clone_size: once
v_call: TRBV5-4
j_call: TRBJ2-1
cdr3_aa: CASSWAGTNNEQFF
cdr3_nt: TGTGCCAGCAGCTGGGCCGGGACTAACAATGAGCAGTTCTTC

d_call: NA
clone_size: NA
v_call: TRBV19
j_call: TRBJ1-2
cdr3_aa: CASRRGGGYTF
cdr3_nt: TGTGCCAGTAGGAGAGGGGGTGGCTACACCTTC

d_call: TRBD2
clone_size: NA
v_call: TRBV2
j_call: TRBJ2-5
cdr3_aa: CASSVLAEGTQYF
cdr3_nt: TGTGCCAGCAGTGTTCTAGCGGAAGGGACCCAGTACTTC

d_call: NA
clone_size: NA
v_call: TRBV4-1
j_call: TRBJ1-2
cdr3_aa: CASSQGAGRYGYTF
cdr3_nt: TGCGCCAGCAGCCAAGGGGCGGGCAGATATGGCTACACCTTC

d_call: TRBD1
clone_size: NA
v_call: TRBV29-1
j_call: TRBJ2-6
cdr3_aa: CSVGQGSSGANVLTF
cdr3_nt: TGCAGCGTGGGACAGGGGTCCTCTGGGGCCAACGTCCTGACTTTC

d_call: NA
clone_size: once
v_call: TRBV5-1
j_call: TRBJ1-5
cdr3_aa: CASSAGPGRSNQPQHF
cdr3_nt: TGCGCCAGCAGCGCCGGACCAGGGAGGAGCAATCAGCCCCAGCATTTT

d_call: NA
clone_size: NA
v_call: TRBV29-1
j_call: TRBJ2-2
cdr3_aa: CSAGNTANTGELFF
cdr3_nt: TGCAGCGCGGGAAATACAGCGAACACCGGGGAGCTGTTTTTT

d_call: TRBD1
clone_size: NA
v_call: TRBV19
j_call: TRBJ2-7
cdr3_aa: CASSRQGSTYEQYF
cdr3_nt: TGTGCCAGTAGTCGACAGGGGAGTACCTACGAGCAGTACTTC

d_call: NA
clone_size: NA
v_call: TRBV5-1
j_call: TRBJ1-2
cdr3_aa: CASSPRPEGDGYTF
cdr3_nt: TGCGCCAGCAGCCCGCGGCCGGAGGGCGATGGCTACACCTTC

d_call: TRBD1
clone_size: NA
v_call: TRBV6-2/TRBV6-3
j_call: TRBJ2-3
cdr3_aa: CASSPTDRGTQYF
cdr3_nt: TGTGCCAGCAGCCCAACCGACAGGGGAACGCAGTATTTT